Shown below are 7 T cell receptor beta chains from a single sample sequenced in a study of CD8 T cells in ankylosing spondylitis. Whole-study findings and limits: Ankylosing spondylitis blood seemed to carry a telltale TCR beta motif made of fewer than ten highly homologous variants.

TCRdb analysed the 5' RACE reads with MiXCR anew, one entry per CDR3 protein. Here the sample spans more than 500,000 distinct CDR3 sequences, about 5.2% being singletons. No cognate antigen is known for these TCRs. Sequenced: blood, either unsorted or a sorted T cell fraction (not recorded which). Source of these receptors: a male donor with ankylosing spondylitis.

This clonotype was seen repeatedly, ten times or more. The genes are TRBV11-2 and TRBJ2-1; TRBD1 aligns across 9 bases. Germline CDR1 SGHAT, CDR2 FQNNGV. This CDR3 spans 14 amino acids. V lost 6 bases and J lost 4; bases outside the gene matches: 4. The CDR3 loop is CASRQGAMYNEQFF. CDR3 sequence (DNA): TGTGCCAGCAGACAGGGGGCTATGTACAATGAGCAGTTCTTC.

This clonotype was counted ten times or more. The rearrangement uses TRBV7-2 and TRBJ1-4, with D maybe TRBD1 (6 bases). V lost 3 bases, J lost 10 bases, and 12 bases lay in between. CDR3 size: 13 residues. Germline V gives CDR1 SGHTA, CDR2 FQGNSA. In nucleotides, the CDR3 is TGTGCCAGCAGCTTGGGAAAGGGGGGAAAACTGTTTTTT. As protein: CASSLGKGGKLFF.

This clonotype was found many times. This chain connects TRBV7-3 to TRBJ1-1; TRBD1 is a possible D gene (5 bases). The germline CDR1 and CDR2 sequences are SGHTA and FQGTGA. This CDR3 comprises 13 residues. The V gene lost 2 bases and the J gene lost 9 bases, with 13 bases spanning the gap. CDR3 sequence (DNA): TGTGCCAGCAGCTTAGAGGGGAGACTTAAAGCTTTCTTT. Amino acids: CASSLEGRLKAFF.

This clonotype was seen repeatedly, ten times or more. The rearrangement joins TRBV20-1 to TRBJ2-4, with D unresolved. This CDR3 is built from 13 residues. The V and J ends lost 5 bases and 0 bases respectively, with 8 bases between them. Germline values: CDR1 DFQATT, CDR2 SNEGSKA (reference sequence). This CDR3 reads CSALEIAKNIQYF. The CDR3 coding sequence is TGCAGTGCTCTGGAGATAGCCAAAAACATTCAGTACTTC.

This clonotype has a count of ten or more. V gene TRBV10-3 combines with J gene TRBJ2-7; possibly TRBD1 for D (5 bases). Germline values: CDR1 ENHRY, CDR2 SYGVKD. The CDR3 is 12 residues long. Trimming stripped 8 bases from V and 5 bases from J, with 13 bases between. The CDR3 is CAIDQGFDEQYF. The CDR3 DNA is TGTGCCATCGACCAGGGCTTCGACGAGCAGTACTTC.

The chain links TRBV5-1 to TRBJ2-5; 9 bases are shared with TRBD1. The CDR3 is 13 amino acids. Unmatched junction bases numbered 5, after V lost 4 bases and J lost 7 bases. Germline V lookup: CDR1 SGHRS, CDR2 YFSETQ. The CDR3 bases are TGCGCCAGCAGCGTGGGACAGGGAGCGACCCAGTACTTC. Protein sequence: CASSVGQGATQYF.

This clonotype appeared many times. The chain joins TRBV7-9 to TRBJ2-4, with D hard to call. CDR3 length equals 11 residues. V was pared by 1 base and J by 8 bases, with 3 bases between. Germline V gene lookup returns CDR1 SEHNR and CDR2 FQNEAQ (reference sequence). The CDR3 coding sequence is TGTGCCAGCAGCTTAGAGGACATTCAGTACTTC. This codes for CASSLEDIQYF. The variable domain in full, completed from reference TRBV7-9 and TRBJ2-4, reads DTGVSQNPRHKITKRGQNVTFRCDPISEHNRLYWYRQTLGQGPEFLTYFQNEAQLEKSRLLSDRFSAERPKGSFSTLEIQRTEQGDSAMYLCASSLEDIQYFGAGTRLSVL.